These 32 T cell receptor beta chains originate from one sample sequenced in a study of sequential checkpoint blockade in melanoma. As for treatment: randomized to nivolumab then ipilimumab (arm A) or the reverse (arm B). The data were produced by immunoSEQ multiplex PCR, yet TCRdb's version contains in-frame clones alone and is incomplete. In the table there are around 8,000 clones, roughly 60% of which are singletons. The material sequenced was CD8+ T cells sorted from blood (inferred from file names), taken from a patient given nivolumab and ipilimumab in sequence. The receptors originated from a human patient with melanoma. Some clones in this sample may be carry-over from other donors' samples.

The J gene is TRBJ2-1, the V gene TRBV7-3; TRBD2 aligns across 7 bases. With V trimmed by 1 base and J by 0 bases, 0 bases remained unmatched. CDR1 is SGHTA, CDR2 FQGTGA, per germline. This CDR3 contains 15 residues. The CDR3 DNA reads TGTGCCAGCAGCTTAAGGGGGGGCTCCTACAATGAGCAGTTCTTC. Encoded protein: CASSLRGGSYNEQFF.

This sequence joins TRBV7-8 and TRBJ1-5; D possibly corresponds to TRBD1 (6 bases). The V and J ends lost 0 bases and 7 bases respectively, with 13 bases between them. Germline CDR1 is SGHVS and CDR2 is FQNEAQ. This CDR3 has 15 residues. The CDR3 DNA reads TGTGCCAGCAGCTTAGCGGGGGGGCCGGGCCAGCCCCAGCATTTT. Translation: CASSLAGGPGQPQHF.

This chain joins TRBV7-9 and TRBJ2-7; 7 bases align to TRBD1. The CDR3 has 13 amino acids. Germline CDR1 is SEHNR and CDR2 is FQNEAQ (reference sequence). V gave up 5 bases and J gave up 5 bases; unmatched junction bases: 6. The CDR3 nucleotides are TGTGCCAGCAGCCCGACAGGGCAGGACGAGCAGTACTTC. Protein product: CASSPTGQDEQYF. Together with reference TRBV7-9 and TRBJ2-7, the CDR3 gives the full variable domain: DTGVSQNPRHKITKRGQNVTFRCDPISEHNRLYWYRQTLGQGPEFLTYFQNEAQLEKSRLLSDRFSAERPKGSFSTLEIQRTEQGDSAMYLCASSPTGQDEQYFGPGTRLTVT.

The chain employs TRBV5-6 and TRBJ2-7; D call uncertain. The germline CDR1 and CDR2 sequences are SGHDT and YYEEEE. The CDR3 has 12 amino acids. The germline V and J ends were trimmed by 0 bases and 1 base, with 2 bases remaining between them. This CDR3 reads CASSLVSYEQYF. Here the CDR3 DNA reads TGTGCCAGCAGCTTGGTATCCTACGAGCAGTACTTC.

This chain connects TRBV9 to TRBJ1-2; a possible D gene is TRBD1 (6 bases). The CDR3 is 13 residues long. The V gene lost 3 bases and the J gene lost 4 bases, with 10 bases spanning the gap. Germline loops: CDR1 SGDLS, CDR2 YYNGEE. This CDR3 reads CASSGGPGYGYTF. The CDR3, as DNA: TGTGCCAGCAGCGGGGGGCCCGGCTATGGCTACACCTTC.

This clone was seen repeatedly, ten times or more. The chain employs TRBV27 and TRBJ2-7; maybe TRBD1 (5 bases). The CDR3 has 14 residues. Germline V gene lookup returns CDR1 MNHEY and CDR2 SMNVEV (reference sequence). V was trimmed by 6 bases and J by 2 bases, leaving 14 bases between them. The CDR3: CASRGRERPYEQYF. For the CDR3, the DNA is TGTGCCAGCAGGGGCAGGGAAAGACCCTACGAGCAGTACTTC.

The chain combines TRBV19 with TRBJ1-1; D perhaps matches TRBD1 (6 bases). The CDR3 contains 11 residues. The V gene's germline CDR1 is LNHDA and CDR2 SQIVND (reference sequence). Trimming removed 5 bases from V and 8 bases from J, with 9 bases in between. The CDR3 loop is CASSGRGEAFF. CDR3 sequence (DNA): TGTGCCAGTAGTGGCAGGGGAGAAGCTTTCTTT.

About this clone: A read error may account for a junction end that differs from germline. CDR3 residues: CASSVTGGAVYDYTF. The CDR3 coding sequence is TGTGCCAGCAGCGTAACAGGGGGCGCGGTCTATGACTACACCTTC. The gene calls are TRBV9 and TRBJ1-2; 9 bases are shared with TRBD1. This CDR3 spans 15 amino acids. The germline CDR1 and CDR2 sequences are SGDLS and YYNGEE.

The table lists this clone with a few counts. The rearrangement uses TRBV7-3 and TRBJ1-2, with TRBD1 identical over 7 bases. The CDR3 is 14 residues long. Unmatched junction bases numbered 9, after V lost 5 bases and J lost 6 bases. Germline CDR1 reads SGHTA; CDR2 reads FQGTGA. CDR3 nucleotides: TGTGCCAGCAGCCTGCCGGGACAGATGAATGGCTACACCTTC. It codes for CASSLPGQMNGYTF.

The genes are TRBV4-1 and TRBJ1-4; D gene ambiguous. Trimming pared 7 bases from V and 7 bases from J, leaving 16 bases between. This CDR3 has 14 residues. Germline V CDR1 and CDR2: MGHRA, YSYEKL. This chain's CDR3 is CASTVRSGTEKLFF. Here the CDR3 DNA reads TGCGCCAGCACCGTGCGGTCTGGTACTGAAAAACTGTTTTTT.

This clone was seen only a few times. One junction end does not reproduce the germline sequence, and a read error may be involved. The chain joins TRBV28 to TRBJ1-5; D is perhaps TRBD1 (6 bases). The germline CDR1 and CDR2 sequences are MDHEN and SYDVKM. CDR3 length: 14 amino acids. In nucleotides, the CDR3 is TGCGCCAGCAGCCCCGACAGGAAATATCAGCCCCAGCATTTT. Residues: CASSPDRKYQPQHF.

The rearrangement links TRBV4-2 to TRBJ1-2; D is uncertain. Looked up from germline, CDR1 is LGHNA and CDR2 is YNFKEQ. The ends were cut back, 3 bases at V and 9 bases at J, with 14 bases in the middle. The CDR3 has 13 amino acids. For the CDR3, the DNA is TGTGCCAGCAGCCACCCCCTCGCGGTAAGCTACACCTTC. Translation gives CASSHPLAVSYTF.

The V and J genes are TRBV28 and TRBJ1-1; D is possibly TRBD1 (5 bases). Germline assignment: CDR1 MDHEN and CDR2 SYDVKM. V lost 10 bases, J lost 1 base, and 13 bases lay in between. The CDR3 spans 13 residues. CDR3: CAIQDNPNTEAFF. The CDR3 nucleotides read TGTGCCATACAGGACAATCCGAACACTGAAGCTTTCTTT.

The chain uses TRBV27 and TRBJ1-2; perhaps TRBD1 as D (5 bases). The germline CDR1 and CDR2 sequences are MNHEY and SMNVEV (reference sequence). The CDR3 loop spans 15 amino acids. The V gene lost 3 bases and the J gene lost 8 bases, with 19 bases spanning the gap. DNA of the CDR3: TGTGCCAGCAGTTTGGGGGGACCGAGGACGAGGGGCTACACCTTC. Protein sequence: CASSLGGPRTRGYTF.

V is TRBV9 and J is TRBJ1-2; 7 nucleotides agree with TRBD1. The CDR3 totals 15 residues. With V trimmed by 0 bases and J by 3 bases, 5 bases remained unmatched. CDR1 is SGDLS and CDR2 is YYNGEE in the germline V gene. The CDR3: CASSVAGTAYYGYTF. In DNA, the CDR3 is TGTGCCAGCAGCGTAGCTGGGACAGCCTACTATGGCTACACCTTC.

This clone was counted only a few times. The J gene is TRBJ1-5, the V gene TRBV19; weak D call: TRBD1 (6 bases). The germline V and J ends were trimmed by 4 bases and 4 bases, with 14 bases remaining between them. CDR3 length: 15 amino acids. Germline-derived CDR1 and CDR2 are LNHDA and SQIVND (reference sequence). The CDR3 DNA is TGTGCCAGTAGTAGGCGTGCAGGGGATAATCAGCCCCAGCATTTT. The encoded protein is CASSRRAGDNQPQHF.

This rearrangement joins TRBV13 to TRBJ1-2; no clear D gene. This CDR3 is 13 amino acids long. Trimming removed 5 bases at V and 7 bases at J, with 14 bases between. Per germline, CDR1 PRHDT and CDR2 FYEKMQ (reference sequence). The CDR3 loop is CASSQRAGSGYTF. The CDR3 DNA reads TGTGCCAGCAGCCAACGTGCAGGTTCTGGCTACACCTTC.

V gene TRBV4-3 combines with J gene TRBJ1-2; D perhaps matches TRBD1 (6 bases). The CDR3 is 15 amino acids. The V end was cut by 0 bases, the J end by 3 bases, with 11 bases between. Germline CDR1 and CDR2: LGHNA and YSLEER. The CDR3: CASSQDGTGHYGYTF. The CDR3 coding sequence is TGCGCCAGCAGCCAAGATGGAACAGGGCACTATGGCTACACCTTC.

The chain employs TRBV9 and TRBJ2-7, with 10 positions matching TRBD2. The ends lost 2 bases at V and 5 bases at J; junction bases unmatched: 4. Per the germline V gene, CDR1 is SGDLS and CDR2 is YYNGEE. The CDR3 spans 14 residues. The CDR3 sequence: CASSVSGGTDEQYF. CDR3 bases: TGTGCCAGCAGCGTTAGCGGGGGGACGGACGAGCAGTACTTC.

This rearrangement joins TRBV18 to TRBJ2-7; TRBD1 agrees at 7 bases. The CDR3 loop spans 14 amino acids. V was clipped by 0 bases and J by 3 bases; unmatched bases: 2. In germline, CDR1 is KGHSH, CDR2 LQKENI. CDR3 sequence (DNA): TGTGCCAGCTCACCACCGTGGGACAGCTACGAGCAGTACTTC. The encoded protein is CASSPPWDSYEQYF. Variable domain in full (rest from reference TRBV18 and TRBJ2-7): NAGVMQNPRHLVRRRGQEARLRCSPMKGHSHVYWYRQLPEEGLKFMVYLQKENIIDESGMPKERFSAEFPKEGPSILRIQQVVRGDSAAYFCASSPPWDSYEQYFGPGTRLTVT.

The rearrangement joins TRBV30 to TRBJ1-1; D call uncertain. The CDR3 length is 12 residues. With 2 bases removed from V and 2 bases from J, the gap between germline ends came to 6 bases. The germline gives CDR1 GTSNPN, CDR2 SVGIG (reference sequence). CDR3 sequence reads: CAWSPSNTEAFF. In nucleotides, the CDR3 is TGTGCCTGGAGTCCTTCTAACACTGAAGCTTTCTTT.

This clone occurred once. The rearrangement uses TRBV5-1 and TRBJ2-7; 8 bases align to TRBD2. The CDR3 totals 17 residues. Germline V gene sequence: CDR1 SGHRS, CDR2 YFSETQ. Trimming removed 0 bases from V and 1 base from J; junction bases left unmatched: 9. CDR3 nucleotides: TGCGCCAGCAGCTTGGCCGCCGGGGGGGAAAAGTCCTACGAGCAGTACTTC. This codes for CASSLAAGGEKSYEQYF.

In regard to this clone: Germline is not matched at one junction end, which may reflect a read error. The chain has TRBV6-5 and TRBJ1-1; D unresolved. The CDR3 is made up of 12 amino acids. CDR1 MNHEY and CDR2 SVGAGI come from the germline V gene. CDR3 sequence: CASSYSGRDALF. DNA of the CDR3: TGTGCCAGCAGTTACTCCGGCCGGGATGCTCTCTTT.

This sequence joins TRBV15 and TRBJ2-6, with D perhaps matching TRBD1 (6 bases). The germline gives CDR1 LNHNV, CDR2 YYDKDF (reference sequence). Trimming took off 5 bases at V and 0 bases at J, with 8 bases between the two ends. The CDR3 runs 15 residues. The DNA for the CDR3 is TGTGCCACCAGCTTACAGGGCTCTGGGGCCAACGTCCTGACTTTC. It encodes CATSLQGSGANVLTF.

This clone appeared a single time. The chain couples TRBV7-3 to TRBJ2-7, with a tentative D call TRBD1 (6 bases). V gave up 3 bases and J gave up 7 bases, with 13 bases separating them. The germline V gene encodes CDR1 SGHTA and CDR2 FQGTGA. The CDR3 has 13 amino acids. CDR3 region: CASSFSQGGEQYF. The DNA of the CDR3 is TGTGCCAGCAGCTTTTCACAGGGTGGTGAGCAGTACTTC.

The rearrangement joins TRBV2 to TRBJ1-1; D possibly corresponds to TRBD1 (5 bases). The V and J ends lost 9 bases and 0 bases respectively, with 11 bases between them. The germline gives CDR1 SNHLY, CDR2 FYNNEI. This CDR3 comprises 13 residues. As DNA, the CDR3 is TGTGCCAGTAGGGGCTTCCTGAACACTGAAGCTTTCTTT. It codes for CASRGFLNTEAFF.

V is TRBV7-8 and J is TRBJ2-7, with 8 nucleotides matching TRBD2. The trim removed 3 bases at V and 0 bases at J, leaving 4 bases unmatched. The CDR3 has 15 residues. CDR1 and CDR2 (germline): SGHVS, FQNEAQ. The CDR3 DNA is TGTGCCAGCAGCTTCCGGGGGGGGTTCTCCTACGAGCAGTACTTC. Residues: CASSFRGGFSYEQYF.

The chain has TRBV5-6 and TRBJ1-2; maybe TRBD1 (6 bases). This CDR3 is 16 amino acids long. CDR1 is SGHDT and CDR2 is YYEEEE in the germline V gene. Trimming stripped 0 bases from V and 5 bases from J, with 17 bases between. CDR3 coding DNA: TGTGCCAGCAGCTTGGACAGGGTTACAGGTCGATATGGCTACACCTTC. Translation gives CASSLDRVTGRYGYTF.

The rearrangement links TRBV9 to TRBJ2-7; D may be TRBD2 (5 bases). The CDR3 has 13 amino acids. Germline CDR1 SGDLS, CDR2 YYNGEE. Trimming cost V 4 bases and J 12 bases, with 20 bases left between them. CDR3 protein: CASSPGPKEDLYF. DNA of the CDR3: TGTGCCAGCAGCCCCGGACCGAAGGAGGATCTGTACTTC.

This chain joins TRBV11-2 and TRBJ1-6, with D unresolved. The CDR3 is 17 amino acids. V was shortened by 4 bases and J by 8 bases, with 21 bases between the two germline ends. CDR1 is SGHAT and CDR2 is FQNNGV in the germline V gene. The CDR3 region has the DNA TGTGCCAGCAGCTCATCAATTAACCCCGTCGGGGATTCACCCCTCCACTTT. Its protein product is CASSSSINPVGDSPLHF.

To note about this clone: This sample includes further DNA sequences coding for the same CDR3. The CDR3: CASSLRGAGTGELFF. The CDR3 nucleotides are TGTGCCAGCAGCTTACGGGGGGCAGGCACCGGGGAGCTGTTTTTT. The V call is TRBV7-6, the J call TRBJ2-2; D might be TRBD2 (7 bases). Germline loops: CDR1 SGHVS, CDR2 FNYEAQ. Trimming left V 2 bases short and J 4 bases short, with 11 bases between. The CDR3 contains 15 residues.

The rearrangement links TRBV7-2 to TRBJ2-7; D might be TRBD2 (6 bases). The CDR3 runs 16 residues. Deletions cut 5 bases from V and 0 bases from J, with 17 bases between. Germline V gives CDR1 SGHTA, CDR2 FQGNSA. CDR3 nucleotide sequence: TGTGCCAGCAGCATTCTAGGCCGGGGGAGCTCCTACGAGCAGTACTTC. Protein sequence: CASSILGRGSSYEQYF.